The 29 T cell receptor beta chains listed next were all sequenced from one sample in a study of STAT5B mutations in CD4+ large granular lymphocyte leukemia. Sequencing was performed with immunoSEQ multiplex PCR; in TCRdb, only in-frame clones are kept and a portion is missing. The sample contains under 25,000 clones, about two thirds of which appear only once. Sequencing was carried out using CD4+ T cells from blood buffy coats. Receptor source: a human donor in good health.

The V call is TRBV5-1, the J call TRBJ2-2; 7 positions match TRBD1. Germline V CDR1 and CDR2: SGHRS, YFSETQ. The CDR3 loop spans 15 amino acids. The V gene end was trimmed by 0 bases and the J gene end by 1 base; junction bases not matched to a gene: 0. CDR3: CASSLGTGNTGELFF. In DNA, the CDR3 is TGCGCCAGCAGCTTGGGGACAGGGAACACCGGGGAGCTGTTTTTT.

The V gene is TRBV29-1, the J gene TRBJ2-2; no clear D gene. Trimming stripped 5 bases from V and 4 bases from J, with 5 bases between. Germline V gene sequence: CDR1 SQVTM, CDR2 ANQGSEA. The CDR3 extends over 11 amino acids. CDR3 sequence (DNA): TGCAGCGTTAGATTCACCGGGGAGCTGTTTTTT. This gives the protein CSVRFTGELFF.

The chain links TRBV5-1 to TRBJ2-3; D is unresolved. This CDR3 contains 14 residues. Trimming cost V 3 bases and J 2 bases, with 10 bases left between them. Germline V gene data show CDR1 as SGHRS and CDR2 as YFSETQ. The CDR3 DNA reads TGCGCCAGCAGCTCGCGGACCTCCACAGATACGCAGTATTTT. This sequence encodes CASSSRTSTDTQYF.

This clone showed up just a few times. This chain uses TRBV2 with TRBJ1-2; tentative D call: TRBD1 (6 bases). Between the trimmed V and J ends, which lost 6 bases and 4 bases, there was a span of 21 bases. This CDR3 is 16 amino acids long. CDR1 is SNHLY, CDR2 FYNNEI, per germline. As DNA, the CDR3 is TGTGCCAGCAGGGATTTCACAGGGCCGGCTCCCTATGGCTACACCTTC. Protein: CASRDFTGPAPYGYTF.

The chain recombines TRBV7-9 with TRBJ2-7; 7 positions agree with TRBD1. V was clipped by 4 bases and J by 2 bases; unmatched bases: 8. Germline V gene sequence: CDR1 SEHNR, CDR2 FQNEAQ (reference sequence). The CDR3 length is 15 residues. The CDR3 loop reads CASSSPTTGTYEQYF. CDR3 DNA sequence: TGTGCCAGCAGCTCTCCTACGACAGGGACCTACGAGCAGTACTTC.

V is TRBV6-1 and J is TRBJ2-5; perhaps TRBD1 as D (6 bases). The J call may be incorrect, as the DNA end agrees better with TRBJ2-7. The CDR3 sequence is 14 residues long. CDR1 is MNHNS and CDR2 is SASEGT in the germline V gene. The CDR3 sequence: CASTRTAVSYEQYF. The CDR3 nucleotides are TGTGCCAGCACAAGGACAGCGGTCTCCTACGAGCAGTACTTC.

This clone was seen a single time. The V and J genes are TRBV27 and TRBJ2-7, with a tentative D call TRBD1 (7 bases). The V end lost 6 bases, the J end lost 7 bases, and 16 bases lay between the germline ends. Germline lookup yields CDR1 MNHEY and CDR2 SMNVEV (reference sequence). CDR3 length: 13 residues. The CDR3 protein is CASSGTAGGEQYF. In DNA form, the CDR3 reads TGTGCCAGCAGCGGGACAGCCGGAGGGGAGCAGTACTTC.

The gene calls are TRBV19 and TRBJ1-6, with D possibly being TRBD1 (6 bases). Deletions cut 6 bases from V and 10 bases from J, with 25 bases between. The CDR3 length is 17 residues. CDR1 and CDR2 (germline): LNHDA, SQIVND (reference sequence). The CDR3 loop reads CASRGLGGVSPNSPLHF. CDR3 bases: TGTGCCAGTAGAGGCCTGGGGGGCGTTAGTCCAAACTCACCCCTCCACTTT.

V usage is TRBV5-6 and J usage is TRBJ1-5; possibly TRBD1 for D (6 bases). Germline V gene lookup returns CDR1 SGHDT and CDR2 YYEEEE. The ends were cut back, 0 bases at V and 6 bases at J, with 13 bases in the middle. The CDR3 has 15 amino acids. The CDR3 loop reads CASSLAAGGGQPQHF. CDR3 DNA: TGTGCCAGCAGCTTGGCAGCGGGGGGCGGTCAGCCCCAGCATTTT.

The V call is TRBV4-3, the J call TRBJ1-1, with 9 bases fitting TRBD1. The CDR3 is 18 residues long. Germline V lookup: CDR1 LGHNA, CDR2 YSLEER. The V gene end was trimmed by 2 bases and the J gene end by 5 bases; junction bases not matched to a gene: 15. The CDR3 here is CASSQTGQGLGRTTEAFF. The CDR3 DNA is TGCGCCAGCAGCCAAACCGGACAGGGGCTTGGTCGAACTACTGAAGCTTTCTTT.

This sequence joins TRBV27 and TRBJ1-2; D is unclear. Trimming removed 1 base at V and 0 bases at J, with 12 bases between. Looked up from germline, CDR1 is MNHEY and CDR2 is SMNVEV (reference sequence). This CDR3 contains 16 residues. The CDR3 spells CASSLYGRAANYGYTF. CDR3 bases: TGTGCCAGCAGTTTATATGGACGGGCAGCTAACTATGGCTACACCTTC.

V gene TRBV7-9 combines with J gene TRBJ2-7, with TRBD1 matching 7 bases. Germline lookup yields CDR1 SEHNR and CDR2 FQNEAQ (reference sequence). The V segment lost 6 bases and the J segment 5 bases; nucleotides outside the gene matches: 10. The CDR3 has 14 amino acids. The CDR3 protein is CASSSTGVSDEQYF. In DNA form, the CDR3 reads TGTGCCAGCAGTTCCACAGGGGTCTCTGACGAGCAGTACTTC.

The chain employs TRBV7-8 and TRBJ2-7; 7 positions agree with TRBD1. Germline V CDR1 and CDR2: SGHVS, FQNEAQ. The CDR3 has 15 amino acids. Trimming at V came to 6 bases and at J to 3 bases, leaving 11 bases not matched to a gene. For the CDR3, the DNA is TGTGCCAGCAGTCGGACACCGGACAGGTTCTACGAGCAGTACTTC. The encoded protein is CASSRTPDRFYEQYF.

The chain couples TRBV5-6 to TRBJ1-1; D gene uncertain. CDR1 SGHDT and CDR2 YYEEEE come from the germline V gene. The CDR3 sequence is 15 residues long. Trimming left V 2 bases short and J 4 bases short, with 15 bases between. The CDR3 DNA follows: TGTGCCAGCAGCTTCCTTGGATCCCTGATCACTGAAGCTTTCTTT. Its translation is CASSFLGSLITEAFF.

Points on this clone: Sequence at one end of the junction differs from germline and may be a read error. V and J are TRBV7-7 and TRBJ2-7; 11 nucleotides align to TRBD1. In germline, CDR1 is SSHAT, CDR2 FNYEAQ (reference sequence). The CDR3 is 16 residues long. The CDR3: CASSLQDRGPSYEQYF. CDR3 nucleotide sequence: TGTGCTAGCAGCCTACAGGACAGGGGGCCGTCCTACGAGCAGTACTTC.

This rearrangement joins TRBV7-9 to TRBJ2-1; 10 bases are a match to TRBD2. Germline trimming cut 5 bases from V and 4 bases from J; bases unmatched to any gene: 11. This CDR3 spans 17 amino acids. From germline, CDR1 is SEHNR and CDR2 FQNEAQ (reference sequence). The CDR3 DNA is TGTGCCAGCAGCCGAGAGCAACTAGCGGGGACGTACAATGAGCAGTTCTTC. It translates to CASSREQLAGTYNEQFF.

Here the CDR3 DNA reads TGCGCCAGCAGCCCCGACGGGGCTAACTATGGCTACACCTTC. Translated, it gives CASSPDGANYGYTF. V is TRBV5-1 and J is TRBJ1-2, with unresolved D. V was shortened by 4 bases and J by 0 bases, with 10 bases between the two germline ends. CDR3 length equals 14 residues. Germline V gives CDR1 SGHRS, CDR2 YFSETQ.

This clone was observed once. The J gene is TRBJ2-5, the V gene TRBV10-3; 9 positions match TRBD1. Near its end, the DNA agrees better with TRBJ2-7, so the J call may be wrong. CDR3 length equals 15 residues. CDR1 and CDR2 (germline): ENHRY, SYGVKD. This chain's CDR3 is CAISTGTGRSYEQYF. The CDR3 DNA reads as TGTGCCATCAGTACCGGGACAGGGAGATCCTACGAGCAGTACTTC.

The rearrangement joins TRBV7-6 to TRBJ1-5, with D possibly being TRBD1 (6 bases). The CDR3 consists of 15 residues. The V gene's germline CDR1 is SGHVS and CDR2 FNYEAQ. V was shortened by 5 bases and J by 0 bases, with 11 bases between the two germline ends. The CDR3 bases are TGTGCCAGCAGCCTTTCGGACAGTAGCAATCAGCCCCAGCATTTT. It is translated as CASSLSDSSNQPQHF.

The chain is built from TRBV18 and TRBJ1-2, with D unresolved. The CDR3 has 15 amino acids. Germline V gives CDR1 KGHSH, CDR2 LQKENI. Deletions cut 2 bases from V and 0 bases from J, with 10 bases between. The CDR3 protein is CASSPVWEANYGYTF. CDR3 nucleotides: TGTGCCAGCTCACCAGTCTGGGAAGCTAACTATGGCTACACCTTC. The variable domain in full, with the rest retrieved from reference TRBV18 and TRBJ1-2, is NAGVMQNPRHLVRRRGQEARLRCSPMKGHSHVYWYRQLPEEGLKFMVYLQKENIIDESGMPKERFSAEFPKEGPSILRIQQVVRGDSAAYFCASSPVWEANYGYTFGSGTRLTVV.

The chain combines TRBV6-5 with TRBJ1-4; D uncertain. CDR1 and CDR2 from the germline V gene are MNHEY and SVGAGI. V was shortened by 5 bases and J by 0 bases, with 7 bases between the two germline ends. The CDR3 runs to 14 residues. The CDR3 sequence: CASSAWTTNEKLFF. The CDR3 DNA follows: TGTGCCAGCAGTGCCTGGACAACTAATGAAAAACTGTTTTTT.

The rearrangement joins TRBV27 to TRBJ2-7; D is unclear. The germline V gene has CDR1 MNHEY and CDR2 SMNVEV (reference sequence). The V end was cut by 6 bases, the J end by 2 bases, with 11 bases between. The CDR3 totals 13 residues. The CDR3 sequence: CASRNPFTYEQYF. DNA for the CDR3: TGTGCCAGCAGGAACCCCTTTACCTACGAGCAGTACTTC.

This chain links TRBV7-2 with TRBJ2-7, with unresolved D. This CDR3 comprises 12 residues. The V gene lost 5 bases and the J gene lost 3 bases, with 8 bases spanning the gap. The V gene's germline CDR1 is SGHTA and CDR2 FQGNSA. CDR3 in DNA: TGTGCCAGCAGCCCCCTGGACTACGAGCAGTACTTC. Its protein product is CASSPLDYEQYF.

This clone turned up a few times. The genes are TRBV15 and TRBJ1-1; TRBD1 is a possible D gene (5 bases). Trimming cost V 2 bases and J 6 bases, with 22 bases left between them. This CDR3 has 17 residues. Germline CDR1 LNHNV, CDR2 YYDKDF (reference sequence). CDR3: CATSRPKTALGFPEAFF. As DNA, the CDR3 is TGTGCCACCAGCAGACCTAAGACAGCCCTCGGCTTTCCTGAAGCTTTCTTT.

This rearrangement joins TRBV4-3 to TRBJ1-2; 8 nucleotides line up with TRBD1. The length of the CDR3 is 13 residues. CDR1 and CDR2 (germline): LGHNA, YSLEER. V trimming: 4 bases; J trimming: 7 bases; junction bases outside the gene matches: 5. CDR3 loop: CASSRTGIIGYTF. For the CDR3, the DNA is TGCGCCAGCAGCCGGACAGGGATTATTGGCTACACCTTC.

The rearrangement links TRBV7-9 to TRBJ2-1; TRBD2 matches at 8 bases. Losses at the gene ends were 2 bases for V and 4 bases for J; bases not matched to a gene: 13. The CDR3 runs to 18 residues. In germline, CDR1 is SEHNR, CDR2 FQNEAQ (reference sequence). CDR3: CASSLLRGGPPIYNEQFF. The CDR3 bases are TGTGCCAGCAGCTTACTTCGGGGGGGTCCCCCGATATACAATGAGCAGTTCTTC. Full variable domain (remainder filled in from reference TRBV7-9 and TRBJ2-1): DTGVSQNPRHKITKRGQNVTFRCDPISEHNRLYWYRQTLGQGPEFLTYFQNEAQLEKSRLLSDRFSAERPKGSFSTLEIQRTEQGDSAMYLCASSLLRGGPPIYNEQFFGPGTRLTVL.

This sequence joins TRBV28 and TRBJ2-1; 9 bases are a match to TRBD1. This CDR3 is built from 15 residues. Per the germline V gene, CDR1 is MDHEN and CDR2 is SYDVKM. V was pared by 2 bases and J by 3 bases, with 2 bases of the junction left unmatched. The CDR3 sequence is CASSLGGQGYNEQFF. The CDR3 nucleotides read TGTGCCAGCAGTTTAGGGGGACAGGGCTACAATGAGCAGTTCTTC.

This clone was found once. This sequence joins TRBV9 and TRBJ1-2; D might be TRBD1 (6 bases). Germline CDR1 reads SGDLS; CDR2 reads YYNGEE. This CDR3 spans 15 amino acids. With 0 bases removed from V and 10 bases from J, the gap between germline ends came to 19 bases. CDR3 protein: CASSVGGQAVYYYTF. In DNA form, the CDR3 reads TGTGCCAGCAGCGTAGGGGGGCAGGCCGTGTATTACTACACCTTC.

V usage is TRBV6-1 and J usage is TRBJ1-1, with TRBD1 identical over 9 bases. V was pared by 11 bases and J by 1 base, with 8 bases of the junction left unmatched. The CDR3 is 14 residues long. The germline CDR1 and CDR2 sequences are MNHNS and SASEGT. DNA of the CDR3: TGTGCCGGATCCTTGGACAGGGGGAACACTGAAGCTTTCTTT. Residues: CAGSLDRGNTEAFF.